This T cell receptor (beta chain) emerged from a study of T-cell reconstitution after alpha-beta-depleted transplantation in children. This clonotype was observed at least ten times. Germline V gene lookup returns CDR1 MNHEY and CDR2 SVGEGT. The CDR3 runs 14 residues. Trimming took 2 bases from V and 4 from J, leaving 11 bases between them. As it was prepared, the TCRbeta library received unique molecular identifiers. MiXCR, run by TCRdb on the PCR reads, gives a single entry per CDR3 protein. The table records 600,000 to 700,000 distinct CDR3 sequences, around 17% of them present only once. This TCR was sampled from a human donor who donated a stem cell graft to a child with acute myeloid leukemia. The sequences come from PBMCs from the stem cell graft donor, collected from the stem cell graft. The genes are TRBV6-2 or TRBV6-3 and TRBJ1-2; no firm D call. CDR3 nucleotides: TGTGCCAGCAGTTACGATATCCAAGGCTATGGCTACACCTTC. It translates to CASSYDIQGYGYTF.